This is a list of T cell receptor beta chains from one sample in a study of CD8 T cells in ankylosing spondylitis. TCRdb reanalysed the 5' RACE reads using MiXCR and keeps one entry per CDR3 protein. Of approximately 210,000 distinct CDR3 sequences in the sample, roughly 12% were seen once. Sequencing was done on a sample of blood, either unsorted or a sorted T cell fraction (not recorded which). The receptors shown here come from a male donor with ankylosing spondylitis or in good health (not recorded which). Both conserved end residues are part of each CDR3. Each record gives: clone size, V gene, D gene, J gene, CDR3 DNA, CDR3 protein. The D gene is left open where the match is weak. Expanded clones get a size class; other rows say once, few or many, or leave the size out.

NA,TRBV12-3/TRBV12-4,NA,TRBJ1-1,TGTGCCAGCTCTTATGGGACGGTGAACACTGAAGCTTTCTTT,CASSYGTVNTEAFF
NA,TRBV6-1,TRBD2,TRBJ2-1,TGTGCCAGCAGTGTGGGCGGGAGGGCCAGTCGGGATGAGCAGTTCTTC,CASSVGGRASRDEQFF
few,TRBV12-3/TRBV12-4,NA,TRBJ1-1,TGTGCCAGCAGTGCCCCGGGGGCCCCGGGGGCTTTCTTT,CASSAPGAPGAFF
NA,TRBV19,NA,TRBJ1-2,TGTGCCACCTCAGGGAAAATTGGCTACACCTTC,CATSGKIGYTF
many,TRBV30,NA,TRBJ2-7,TGTGCCTGGAGGAGCCAGGCCTACGAGCAGTACTTC,CAWRSQAYEQYF
NA,TRBV11-2,NA,TRBJ1-6,TGTGCCAGCAGTTTAGGGGGTATCGGTTCACCCCTCCACTTT,CASSLGGIGSPLHF
NA,TRBV10-1,TRBD2,TRBJ2-1,TGCGCCAGCAGTGGCCTAGCGGGAGGGCCCAACAATGAGCAGTTCTTC,CASSGLAGGPNNEQFF
NA,TRBV3-1,NA,TRBJ2-1,TGTGCCAGCAGCCAAGATAAGGGGCCTATATACAATGAGCAGTTCTTC,CASSQDKGPIYNEQFF
NA,TRBV5-5,TRBD2,TRBJ2-7,TGTGCCAGCAGCAGCGGACTAGCGGGAGCTGCCCACGAGCAGTACTTC,CASSSGLAGAAHEQYF
once,TRBV11-2,NA,TRBJ2-3,TGTGCCAGCAGCTCCCCTCCAGGGGGCGGGGGACCCACAGATACGCAGTATTTT,CASSSPPGGGGPTDTQYF
few,TRBV7-9,TRBD2,TRBJ2-1,TGTGCCAGCAGCTTAGAGACTAGCTTTACCTACAATGAGCAGTTCTTC,CASSLETSFTYNEQFF
NA,TRBV6-1,NA,TRBJ2-2,TGTGCCAGCAGTATGTGGGAGTACGGGGAGCTGTTTTTT,CASSMWEYGELFF
few,TRBV28,NA,TRBJ2-3,TGTGCCAGCAGTTTGGTGTTCTCAGATACGCAGTATTTT,CASSLVFSDTQYF
NA,TRBV7-9,TRBD2,TRBJ2-2,TGTGCCAGCAGCTCGCCCGGGGGGGCGGGAGAGCCCGGGGAGCTGTTTTTT,CASSSPGGAGEPGELFF
NA,TRBV20-1,NA,TRBJ2-7,TGCAGTGCTAGAGCTCCGGGACCAAACTACGAGCAGTACTTC,CSARAPGPNYEQYF
many,TRBV6-1,NA,TRBJ2-5,TGTGCCAGCTCCACCGTACGGAGCCTAGGAGGGGAGACCCAGTACTTC,CASSTVRSLGGETQYF
many,TRBV6-1,TRBD2,TRBJ2-7,TGTGCCAGCGGCTCTAGCGGGGACAGCTACGAGCAGTACTTC,CASGSSGDSYEQYF
few,TRBV9,NA,TRBJ1-5,TGTGCCAGCAGCCCCATGTGGGGGAGCAATCAGCCCCAGCATTTT,CASSPMWGSNQPQHF
many,TRBV5-1,NA,TRBJ1-1,TGCGCCAGCAGCCCCCACTGGACTGACGGTAGAGCTGAAGCTTTCTTT,CASSPHWTDGRAEAFF
many,TRBV4-1,TRBD1,TRBJ2-7,TGCGCCAGCAGCCAAGGGGACAGGTTGGTGGGATACGAGCAGTACTTC,CASSQGDRLVGYEQYF
many,TRBV12-3/TRBV12-4,NA,TRBJ1-2,TGTGCCAGCAGCCCTGGATTTAACTATGGCTACACCTTC,CASSPGFNYGYTF
NA,TRBV29-1,TRBD2,TRBJ2-7,TGCAGCGTTGAAGCTAGCGGGGACTACGAGCAGTACTTC,CSVEASGDYEQYF
many,TRBV21-1,NA,TRBJ2-1,TGTGCCAGCAGCAAAGCCTGGGAGGGGAACCAGTTCTTC,CASSKAWEGNQFF
NA,TRBV3-1,TRBD1,TRBJ1-5,TGTGCCAGCAGCCCGCCAGGGGGTCATGAGCCCCAGCATTTT,CASSPPGGHEPQHF
NA,TRBV3-1,NA,TRBJ2-3,TGTGCCAGCAGCCAAGAGGGACCCTTTATGAACCCAGATACGCAGTATTTT,CASSQEGPFMNPDTQYF
few,TRBV20-1,TRBD2,TRBJ2-7,TGCAGTGCTCTTAAACCGCTTAGCGGGTACAGCTCCTACGAGCAGTACTTC,CSALKPLSGYSSYEQYF
NA,TRBV4-1,NA,TRBJ2-2,TGCGCCAGCAGCCAAGATCCGGCGGGCCTACTAAACACCGGGGAGCTGTTTTTT,CASSQDPAGLLNTGELFF
few,TRBV4-2,NA,TRBJ2-5,TGTGCCAGCAGCCAAGGACCCCTGGGCCAAGAGACCCAGTACTTC,CASSQGPLGQETQYF
few,TRBV7-9,NA,TRBJ2-7,TGTGCCAGCAGACAGACCAGCGACTACGAGCAGTACTTC,CASRQTSDYEQYF
NA,TRBV3-1,TRBD2,TRBJ2-7,TGTGCCAGCAGCCAAGATCGAACGGGAGGGACCTCCTACGAGCAGTACTTC,CASSQDRTGGTSYEQYF
NA,TRBV30,TRBD2,TRBJ2-7,TGTGCCTGGAGAAATCGGTGGGGGCGGGAGGAGTACGAGCAGTACTTC,CAWRNRWGREEYEQYF
many,TRBV11-2,TRBD1,TRBJ1-6,TGTGCCAGCAGCCCGGACAGGGGACTTAAGAATTCACCCCTCCACTTT,CASSPDRGLKNSPLHF
many,TRBV6-4,TRBD2,TRBJ2-1,TGTGCCAGCCGAGCGGGAGACATGCACAATGAGCAGTTCTTC,CASRAGDMHNEQFF
NA,TRBV5-4,NA,TRBJ1-2,TGTGCCAGCAGCGTCGGAGTTTATGGCTACACCTTC,CASSVGVYGYTF
NA,TRBV6-1,NA,TRBJ1-1,TGTGCCAGCAGCGAACAGGGAGGGGACGCCACTGAAGCTTTCTTT,CASSEQGGDATEAFF
few,TRBV5-1,TRBD1,TRBJ2-7,TGCGCCAGCAGCCCGGGACAGGGGGTAGACTACGAGCAGTACTTC,CASSPGQGVDYEQYF
few,TRBV5-1,TRBD2,TRBJ2-7,TGCGCCAGCAGCTTGGGCACCGGGGGGGCCTACGAGCAGTACTTC,CASSLGTGGAYEQYF
few,TRBV6-1,NA,TRBJ1-4,TGTGCCAGCAGCACAACGAGGGAAGTTAATGAAAAACTGTTTTTT,CASSTTREVNEKLFF
NA,TRBV25-1,NA,TRBJ2-3,TGTGCCAGCAGTGAATGGGCCCCAGGTTGGGAACAAGATACGCAGTATTTT,CASSEWAPGWEQDTQYF
NA,TRBV7-9,NA,TRBJ2-1,TGTGCCAGCAGCAGGGCCTACAATGAGCAGTTCTTC,CASSRAYNEQFF
few,TRBV27,NA,TRBJ1-2,TGTGCCAGCAGTTTAATCGGCGGGTATTATGGCTACACCTTC,CASSLIGGYYGYTF
NA,TRBV7-9,NA,TRBJ2-3,TGTGCCAGCAGCTTTTTTAGCCACACAGATACGCAGTATTTT,CASSFFSHTDTQYF
NA,TRBV2,NA,TRBJ2-2,TGTGCCAGCAGTGAGAGCAACACCGGGGAGCTGTTTTTT,CASSESNTGELFF
many,TRBV3-1,TRBD2,TRBJ2-7,TGTGCCAGCAGCCAAGGACTAGCGGGAGGATTGTCCTACGAGCAGTACTTC,CASSQGLAGGLSYEQYF
few,TRBV20-1,TRBD2,TRBJ2-2,TGCAGTGCTAGAGTGTCGGGACTAGCTTCCTATATGAACACCGGGGAGCTGTTTTTT,CSARVSGLASYMNTGELFF
NA,TRBV7-9,NA,TRBJ2-7,TGTGCCAGCAGCCCCGGTCAAGCAGAGCAGTACTTC,CASSPGQAEQYF
few,TRBV4-1,NA,TRBJ2-3,TGCGCCAGCAGCCAAGTCACCTGGACAGCCACAGATACGCAGTATTTT,CASSQVTWTATDTQYF
NA,TRBV6-2/TRBV6-3,NA,TRBJ2-1,TGTGCCAGCAGTTACGGTCTCAATGAGCAGTTCTTC,CASSYGLNEQFF
NA,TRBV7-9,NA,TRBJ2-1,TGTGCCAGCAGCTTAGCAGGGGCGCTCGGCAATGAGCAGTTCTTC,CASSLAGALGNEQFF
NA,TRBV4-1,TRBD1,TRBJ2-2,TGCGCCAGCAGCCAAGAGGACAGGGCGACCGGGGAGCTGTTTTTT,CASSQEDRATGELFF
NA,TRBV7-2,TRBD2,TRBJ2-5,TGTGCCAGCAGCCGTCCTAGCGGAGAAGAGACCCAGTACTTC,CASSRPSGEETQYF
NA,TRBV6-1,NA,TRBJ2-7,TGTGCCAGCAGTGAGATGGACGGGGGCTACGAGCAGTACTTC,CASSEMDGGYEQYF
NA,TRBV12-3/TRBV12-4,NA,TRBJ1-1,TGTGCCAGCATTAAAGGAACTGAAGCTTTCTTT,CASIKGTEAFF